Listed below are T cell receptor beta chains from one sample, sequenced in a study of early T cells in non-severe SARS-CoV-2 infection. One entry per CDR3 protein, called by TCRdb with MiXCR from the 5' RACE reads. The table lists about 36,000 distinct CDR3 sequences, roughly 9.9% of them singletons. Material for sequencing was whole blood. Receptors originate from an adult who was a healthcare worker with PCR-confirmed SARS-CoV-2 infection or an uninfected control (not recorded which). Each CDR3 is given with its conserved first and last residue. The D gene is left open where the match is weak. Where a row states a size, it is once, few, many or the class of an expanded clone; other rows omit it.

>NA|TRBJ2-7|TRBV5-1|many
CASSGGITYEQYF
TGCGCCAGCAGCGGCGGAATCACCTACGAGCAGTACTTC
>TRBD1|TRBJ1-2|TRBV24-1|many
CASTFRDRLTYSYGYTF
TGTGCCTCGACGTTCCGGGACAGGCTTACTTATTCCTATGGCTACACCTTC
>NA|TRBJ2-3|TRBV7-2|NA
CASSQGGTGDTQYF
TGTGCCAGCAGCCAAGGGGGGACGGGAGATACGCAGTATTTT
>NA|TRBJ2-6|TRBV27|NA
CASSLLLGSSGANVLTF
TGTGCCAGCAGTTTATTACTGGGGAGCTCGGGGGCCAACGTCCTGACTTTC
>NA|TRBJ2-5|TRBV5-6|many
CASSLRETQYF
TGTGCCAGCAGCTTGAGAGAGACCCAGTACTTC
>TRBD1|TRBJ2-1|TRBV7-6|few
CASSFRAPGQGGNEQFF
TGTGCCAGCAGCTTTAGGGCTCCGGGACAGGGGGGTAATGAGCAGTTCTTC
>NA|TRBJ2-1|TRBV29-1|many
CSVEGVGANNEQFF
TGCAGCGTCGAAGGCGTTGGGGCTAACAATGAGCAGTTCTTC
>NA|TRBJ1-1|TRBV7-9|many
CASSPQGGNTEAFF
TGTGCCAGCAGCCCCCAAGGGGGGAACACTGAAGCTTTCTTT
>NA|TRBJ1-1|TRBV5-8|many
CASSLSHGITEAFF
TGTGCCAGCAGCTTGAGTCACGGGATTACTGAAGCTTTCTTT
>NA|TRBJ1-2|TRBV6-4|few
CASSDYYGYTF
TGTGCCAGCAGTGACTATTATGGCTACACCTTC
>TRBD2|TRBJ2-3|TRBV28|many
CASSPNLAGADTQYF
TGTGCCAGCAGTCCTAACCTAGCGGGGGCAGATACGCAGTATTTT